This entry concerns a single T cell receptor (beta chain). The protocol was immunoSEQ multiplex PCR, while the TCRdb copy is restricted to in-frame clones and leaves out a portion. The data contain 300,000 to 350,000 clones, 90% of them singletons. The CDR3 has 15 amino acids. Per germline, CDR1 SQVTM and CDR2 ANQGSEA. V gave up 6 bases and J gave up 8 bases; unmatched junction bases: 19. In the 2 weeks before study entry, exposed participants met a COVID-19 case, which was PCR-confirmed or clinician-diagnosed. The sample belongs to a study of blood T cell repertoires in COVID-19. The sequenced sample consisted of PBMCs or T cells enriched from blood (not recorded which). This clonotype originated in a woman in her 30s who had been exposed to COVID-19. The chain combines TRBV29-1 with TRBJ2-7, with TRBD2 identical over 7 bases. CDR3 in amino acids: CSVDPGRPTGGKQYF. The CDR3 nucleotides read TGCAGCGTAGACCCGGGACGACCAACGGGGGGTAAGCAGTACTTC.